This T cell receptor beta chain was sequenced for a study of shared clonotypes between healthy human individuals. Data came from immunoSEQ multiplex PCR; TCRdb stores just in-frame clones and leaves some out. The sample shows approximately 2.5 million clones, over 85% of them seen only once. The J segment lost 5 bases and the V segment lost 6 bases, leaving 11 bases of the junction unmatched. The CDR3 has 15 residues. Germline CDR1 and CDR2: LNHDA and SQIVND (reference sequence). Specimen: naive CD4+ T cells sorted from blood. Indicated subset: CD45RA+ positively selected. This clonotype originated in a man aged 18 to 29 in good health. V usage is TRBV19 and J usage is TRBJ1-2; 8 bases agree with TRBD1. The CDR3 nucleotides read TGTGCCAGTAGCCCAATCGGGACAGGCACATATGGCTACACCTTC. This codes for CASSPIGTGTYGYTF.